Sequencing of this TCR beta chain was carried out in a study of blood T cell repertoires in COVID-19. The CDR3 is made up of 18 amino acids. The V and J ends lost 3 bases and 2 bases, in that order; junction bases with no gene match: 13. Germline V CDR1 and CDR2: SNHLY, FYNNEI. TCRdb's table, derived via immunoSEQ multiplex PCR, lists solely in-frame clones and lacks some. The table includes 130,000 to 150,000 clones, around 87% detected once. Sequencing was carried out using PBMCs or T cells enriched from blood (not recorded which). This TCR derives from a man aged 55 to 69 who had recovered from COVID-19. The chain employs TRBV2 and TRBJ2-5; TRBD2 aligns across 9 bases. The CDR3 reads CASSDWGELAGLQETQYF. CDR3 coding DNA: TGTGCCAGCAGTGATTGGGGTGAGCTAGCGGGGCTGCAAGAGACCCAGTACTTC.